This T cell receptor (beta chain) was sequenced for a study of post-analysis software for immune sequencing data. Broader study findings: Included in a set of five TRBV segments more frequent in patients than controls were TRBV5-6, TRBV5-1 and TRBV20-1.

Comment on this clonotype: Its antigen is undetermined.

Carried by the TCR beta cDNA libraries were unique molecular identifiers. One entry per CDR3 protein results from TCRdb running MiXCR on the PCR reads. This sample has about 540,000 distinct CDR3 sequences, with 34% found just once. From germline, CDR1 is SGHAT and CDR2 FQNNGV. The CDR3 is 17 amino acids. Specimen: blood. The sequence derives from a girl aged 2-17 years with multiple sclerosis. The chain is built from TRBV11-2 and TRBJ2-5; 12 nucleotides match TRBD1. The J call is uncertain, as TRBJ2-7 better fits the DNA end. The CDR3 protein is CASSFLLGQGADYEQYF. Written as DNA, the CDR3 is TGTGCCAGCAGCTTCCTCCTGGGACAGGGGGCCGACTACGAGCAGTACTTC.